The 8 T cell receptor beta chains below come from one sample, sequenced in a study of T cell changes during pregnancy in multiple sclerosis. The assay was immunoSEQ multiplex PCR, and TCRdb's table has in-frame clones only and misses some. This table has 70,000 or so clones, 91% appearing once. This specimen consisted of peripheral blood, obtained in the third trimester of pregnancy. The receptors were sampled from a female donor in good health, enrolled as a control in a pregnancy study.

This chain connects TRBV18 to TRBJ1-1; D is perhaps TRBD1 (6 bases). The CDR3 contains 17 residues. Germline V gene data show CDR1 as KGHSH and CDR2 as LQKENI. The V end lost 0 bases, the J end lost 2 bases, and 16 bases lay between the germline ends. The CDR3 here is CASSPPGSTGRNTEAFF. The CDR3 DNA follows: TGTGCCAGCTCACCACCGGGGTCAACAGGGCGTAACACTGAAGCTTTCTTT.

The V and J genes are TRBV7-6 and TRBJ2-5; 7 nucleotides match TRBD2. The CDR3 is 16 amino acids. Germline V lookup: CDR1 SGHVS, CDR2 FNYEAQ. V gave up 9 bases and J gave up 4 bases; unmatched junction bases: 17. CDR3 in amino acids: CASTLDAGLEIETQYF. Written as DNA, the CDR3 is TGTGCCAGTACCCTCGACGCCGGACTAGAAATAGAGACCCAGTACTTC.

The chain recombines TRBV6-5 with TRBJ2-5; tentatively, D is TRBD1 (6 bases). CDR3 size: 13 residues. Germline CDR1 reads MNHEY; CDR2 reads SVGAGI. Trimming removed 6 bases from V and 10 bases from J, with 18 bases in between. The CDR3 bases are TGTGCCAGCAGCTGGGGACATTGGGGTTTCCAGTACTTC. It encodes CASSWGHWGFQYF.

The chain uses TRBV25-1 and TRBJ2-2; perhaps TRBD2 as D (6 bases). CDR1 MGHDK and CDR2 SYGVNS come from the germline V gene. Deletions cut 3 bases from V and 3 bases from J, with 14 bases between. This CDR3 comprises 16 residues. The CDR3 protein is CASSDSPGEDTGELFF. CDR3 coding DNA: TGTGCCAGCAGTGACTCTCCGGGAGAGGACACCGGGGAGCTGTTTTTT. Full variable domain (rest looked up from reference TRBV25-1 and TRBJ2-2): EADIYQTPRYLVIGTGKKITLECSQTMGHDKMYWYQQDPGMELHLIHYSYGVNSTEKGDLSSESTVSRIRTEHFPLTLESARPSHTSQYLCASSDSPGEDTGELFFGEGSRLTVL.

This chain connects TRBV5-1 to TRBJ1-5; unclear D gene. The V end was cut by 0 bases, the J end by 3 bases, with 7 bases between. The CDR3 contains 14 residues. Germline lookup yields CDR1 SGHRS and CDR2 YFSETQ. The CDR3 protein is CASSLGATNQPQHF. The CDR3 bases are TGCGCCAGCAGCTTGGGGGCCACCAATCAGCCCCAGCATTTT.

The gene calls are TRBV4-1 and TRBJ2-2; 13 bases map to TRBD2. V gave up 1 base and J gave up 6 bases; unmatched junction bases: 5. This CDR3 contains 17 residues. Looked up from germline, CDR1 is MGHRA and CDR2 is YSYEKL. CDR3 nucleotide sequence: TGCGCCAGCAGCCAAGGACTAGCGGGGGGTCGGTCCGGGGAGCTGTTTTTT. This sequence encodes CASSQGLAGGRSGELFF.

DNA for the CDR3: TGTGCCAGCAGTGAGATACAGGGGCTCACAGATACGCAGTATTTT. It specifies CASSEIQGLTDTQYF. The V gene is TRBV2, the J gene TRBJ2-3; 7 bases are shared with TRBD1. CDR1 and CDR2 (germline): SNHLY, FYNNEI. Trimming removed 3 bases from V and 2 bases from J; junction bases left unmatched: 5. The CDR3 length is 15 residues.

The rearrangement links TRBV30 to TRBJ2-2; 7 bases map to TRBD2. Germline CDR1 reads GTSNPN; CDR2 reads SVGIG (reference sequence). This CDR3 comprises 16 residues. The ends lost 2 bases at V and 3 bases at J; junction bases unmatched: 9. The CDR3 loop is CAWSRWLAEYTGELFF. The CDR3 nucleotides read TGTGCCTGGAGTCGCTGGCTAGCGGAGTACACCGGGGAGCTGTTTTTT. The whole variable domain, remainder taken from reference TRBV30 and TRBJ2-2, is SQTIHQWPATLVQPVGSPLSLECTVEGTSNPNLYWYRQAAGRGLQLLFYSVGIGQISSEVPQNLSASRPQDRQFILSSKKLLLSDSGFYLCAWSRWLAEYTGELFFGEGSRLTVL.